This T cell receptor beta chain was captured in a study of early T cells in non-severe SARS-CoV-2 infection. As for the study in general: Whole-blood bulk RNA, unsorted, was sequenced, and chains were unpaired. Study-level results: In VDJdb matching, anti-spike CD8 responses were favored while private and CD4 specificities went missing.

This clonotype was found many times. Its antigen is unidentified. Individual cDNA molecules were tagged with unique molecular identifiers. TCRdb reanalysed the 5' RACE reads using MiXCR and keeps one entry per CDR3 protein. The data show 50,000 or so distinct CDR3 sequences, around 5.6% seen once. V shed 8 bases, J shed 6 bases, and the junction held 9 bases outside the gene matches. The CDR3 loop spans 13 amino acids. Per germline, CDR1 LNHDA and CDR2 SQIVND (reference sequence). The sequenced sample was whole blood. This chain uses TRBV19 with TRBJ2-7; 8 bases fit TRBD1. The source is an adult who was a healthcare worker with PCR-confirmed SARS-CoV-2 infection or an uninfected control (not recorded which). This CDR3 reads CASRGTGYREQYF. CDR3 bases: TGTGCCAGTCGGGGGACAGGTTACCGCGAGCAGTACTTC.